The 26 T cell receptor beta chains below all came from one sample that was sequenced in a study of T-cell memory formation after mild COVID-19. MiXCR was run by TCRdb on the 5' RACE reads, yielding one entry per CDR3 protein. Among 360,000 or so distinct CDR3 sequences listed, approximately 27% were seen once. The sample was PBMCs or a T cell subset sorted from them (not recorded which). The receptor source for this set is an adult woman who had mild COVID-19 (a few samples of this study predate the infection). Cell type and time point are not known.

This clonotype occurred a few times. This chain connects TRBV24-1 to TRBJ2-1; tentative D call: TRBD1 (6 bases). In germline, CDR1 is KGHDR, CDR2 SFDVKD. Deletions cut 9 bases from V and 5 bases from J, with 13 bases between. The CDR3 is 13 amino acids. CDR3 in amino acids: CATLGALNNEQFF. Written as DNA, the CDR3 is TGTGCCACCCTGGGGGCGCTTAACAATGAGCAGTTCTTC.

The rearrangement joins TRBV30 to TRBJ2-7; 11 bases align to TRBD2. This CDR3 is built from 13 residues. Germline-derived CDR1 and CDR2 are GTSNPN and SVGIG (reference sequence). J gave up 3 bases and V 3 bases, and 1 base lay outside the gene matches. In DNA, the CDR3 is TGTGCCTGGAGACTAGCGGGAGACTACGAGCAGTACTTC. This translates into CAWRLAGDYEQYF.

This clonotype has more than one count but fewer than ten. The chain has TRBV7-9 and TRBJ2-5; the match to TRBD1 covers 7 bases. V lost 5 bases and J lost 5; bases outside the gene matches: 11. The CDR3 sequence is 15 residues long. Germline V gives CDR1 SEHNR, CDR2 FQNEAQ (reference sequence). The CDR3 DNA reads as TGTGCCAGCAGCCCGAAGACAGGGATGAGGGAGACCCAGTACTTC. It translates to CASSPKTGMRETQYF. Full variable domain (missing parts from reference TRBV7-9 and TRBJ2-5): DTGVSQNPRHKITKRGQNVTFRCDPISEHNRLYWYRQTLGQGPEFLTYFQNEAQLEKSRLLSDRFSAERPKGSFSTLEIQRTEQGDSAMYLCASSPKTGMRETQYFGPGTRLLVL.

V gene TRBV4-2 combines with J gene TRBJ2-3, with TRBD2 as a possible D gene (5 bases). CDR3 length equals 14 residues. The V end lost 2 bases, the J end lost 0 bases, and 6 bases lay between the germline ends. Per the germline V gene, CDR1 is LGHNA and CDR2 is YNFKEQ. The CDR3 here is CASSQRTSTDTQYF. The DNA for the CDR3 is TGTGCCAGCAGCCAACGGACTAGCACAGATACGCAGTATTTT.

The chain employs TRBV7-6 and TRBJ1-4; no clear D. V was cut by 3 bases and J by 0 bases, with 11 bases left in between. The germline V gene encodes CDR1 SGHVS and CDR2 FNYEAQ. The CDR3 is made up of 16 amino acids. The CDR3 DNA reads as TGTGCCAGCAGCTTTAGGGCAGCCGCAACTAATGAAAAACTGTTTTTT. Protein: CASSFRAAATNEKLFF.

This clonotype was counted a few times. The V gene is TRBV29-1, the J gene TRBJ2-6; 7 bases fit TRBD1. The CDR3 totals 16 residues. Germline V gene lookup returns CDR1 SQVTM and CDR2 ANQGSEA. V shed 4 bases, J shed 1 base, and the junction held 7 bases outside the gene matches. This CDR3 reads CSVVGKGASGANVLTF. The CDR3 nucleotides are TGCAGCGTTGTCGGGAAGGGGGCATCTGGGGCCAACGTCCTGACTTTC.

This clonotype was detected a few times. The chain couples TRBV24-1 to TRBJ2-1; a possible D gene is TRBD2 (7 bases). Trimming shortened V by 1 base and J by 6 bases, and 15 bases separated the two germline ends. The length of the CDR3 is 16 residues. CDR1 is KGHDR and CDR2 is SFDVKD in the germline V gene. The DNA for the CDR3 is TGTGCCACCAGTGATTTTAGGGGGGGGGCCATCAATGAGCAGTTCTTC. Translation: CATSDFRGGAINEQFF.

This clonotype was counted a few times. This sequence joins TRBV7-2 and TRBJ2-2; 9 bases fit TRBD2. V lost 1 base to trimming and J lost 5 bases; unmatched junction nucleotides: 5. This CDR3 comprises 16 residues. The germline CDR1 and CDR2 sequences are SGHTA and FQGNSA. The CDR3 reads CASSLVLAGPTGELFF. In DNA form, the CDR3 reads TGTGCCAGCAGCTTAGTTCTAGCGGGGCCGACCGGGGAGCTGTTTTTT.

The CDR3 loop reads CASSPGNPHENYGYTF. The CDR3, as DNA: TGTGCCAGCAGCCCAGGGAACCCCCATGAAAACTATGGCTACACCTTC. This rearrangement joins TRBV7-9 to TRBJ1-2; D possibly corresponds to TRBD1 (5 bases). V gave up 5 bases and J gave up 2 bases, with 18 bases separating them. The CDR3 loop spans 16 amino acids. Germline-derived CDR1 and CDR2 are SEHNR and FQNEAQ (reference sequence).

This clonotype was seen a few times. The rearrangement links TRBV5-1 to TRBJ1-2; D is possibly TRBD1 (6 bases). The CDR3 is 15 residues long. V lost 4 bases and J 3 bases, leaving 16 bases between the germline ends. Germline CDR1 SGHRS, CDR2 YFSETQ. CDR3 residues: CASSLSVSGDYGYTF. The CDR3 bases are TGCGCCAGCAGCCTGTCGGTCTCAGGGGACTATGGCTACACCTTC.

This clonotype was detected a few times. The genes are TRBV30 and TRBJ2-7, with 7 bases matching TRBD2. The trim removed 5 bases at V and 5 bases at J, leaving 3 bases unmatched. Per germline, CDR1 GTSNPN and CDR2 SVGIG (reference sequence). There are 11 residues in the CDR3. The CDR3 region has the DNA TGTGCCTGGGGCGGGAGTCACGAGCAGTACTTC. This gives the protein CAWGGSHEQYF.

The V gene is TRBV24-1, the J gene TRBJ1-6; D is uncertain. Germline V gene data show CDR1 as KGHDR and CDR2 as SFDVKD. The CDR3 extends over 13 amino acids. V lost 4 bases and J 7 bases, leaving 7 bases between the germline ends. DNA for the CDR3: TGTGCCACCAGTGAGACCGGGAATTCACCCCTCCACTTT. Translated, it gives CATSETGNSPLHF.

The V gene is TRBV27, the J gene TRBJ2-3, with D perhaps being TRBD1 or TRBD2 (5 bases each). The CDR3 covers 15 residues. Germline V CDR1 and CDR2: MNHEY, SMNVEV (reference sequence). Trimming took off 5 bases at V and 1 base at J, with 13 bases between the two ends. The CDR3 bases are TGTGCCAGCAGTCGAACCCCGGGACGCACAGATACGCAGTATTTT. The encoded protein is CASSRTPGRTDTQYF.

CDR3: CASSPGGLAYEQYF. In DNA, the CDR3 is TGTGCCAGCAGCCCAGGGGGCCTCGCCTACGAGCAGTACTTC. The chain joins TRBV11-2 to TRBJ2-7; 8 positions match TRBD1. V lost 5 bases, J lost 2 bases, and 5 bases stayed unmatched. The CDR3 has 14 residues. Per the germline V gene, CDR1 is SGHAT and CDR2 is FQNNGV.

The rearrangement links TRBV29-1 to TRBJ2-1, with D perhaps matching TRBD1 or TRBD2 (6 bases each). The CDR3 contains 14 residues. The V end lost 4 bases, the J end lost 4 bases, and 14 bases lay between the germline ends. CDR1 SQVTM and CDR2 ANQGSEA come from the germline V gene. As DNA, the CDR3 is TGCAGCGTTGGGGGGCAGGGGAGGTACAATGAGCAGTTCTTC. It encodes CSVGGQGRYNEQFF.

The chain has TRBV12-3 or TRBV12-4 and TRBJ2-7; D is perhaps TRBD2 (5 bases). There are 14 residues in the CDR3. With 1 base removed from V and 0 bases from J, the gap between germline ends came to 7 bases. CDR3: CASSLGGPSYEQYF. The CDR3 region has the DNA TGTGCCAGCAGTTTAGGCGGGCCCTCCTACGAGCAGTACTTC.

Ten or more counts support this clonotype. This chain's CDR3 is CASRRLAGDTGELFF. The CDR3 coding sequence is TGTGCCAGCAGACGACTAGCGGGAGACACCGGGGAGCTGTTTTTT. The rearrangement links TRBV6-2 or TRBV6-3 to TRBJ2-2, with TRBD2 matching over 12 bases. The germline gives CDR1 MNHEY, CDR2 SVGEGT. Trimming removed 6 bases from V and 3 bases from J; junction bases left unmatched: 2. This CDR3 is 15 amino acids long.

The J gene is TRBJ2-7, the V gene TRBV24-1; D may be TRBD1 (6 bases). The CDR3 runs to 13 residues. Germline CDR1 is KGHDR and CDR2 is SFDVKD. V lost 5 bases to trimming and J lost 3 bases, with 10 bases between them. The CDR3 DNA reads TGTGCCACCAGTGGCCGACAGGACTACGAGCAGTACTTC. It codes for CATSGRQDYEQYF.

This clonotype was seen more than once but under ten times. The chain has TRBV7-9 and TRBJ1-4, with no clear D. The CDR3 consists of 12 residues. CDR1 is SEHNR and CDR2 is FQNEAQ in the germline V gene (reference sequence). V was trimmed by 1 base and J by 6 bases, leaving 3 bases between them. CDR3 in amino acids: CASSLVDEKLFF. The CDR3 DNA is TGTGCCAGCAGCTTAGTCGATGAAAAACTGTTTTTT. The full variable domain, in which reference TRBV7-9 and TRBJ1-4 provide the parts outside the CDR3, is DTGVSQNPRHKITKRGQNVTFRCDPISEHNRLYWYRQTLGQGPEFLTYFQNEAQLEKSRLLSDRFSAERPKGSFSTLEIQRTEQGDSAMYLCASSLVDEKLFFGSGTQLSVL.

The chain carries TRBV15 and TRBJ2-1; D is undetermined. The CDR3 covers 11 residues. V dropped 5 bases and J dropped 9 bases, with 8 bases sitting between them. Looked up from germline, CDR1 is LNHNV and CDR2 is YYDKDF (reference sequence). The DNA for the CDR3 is TGTGCCACCAGCGTCGGTGGTGAGCAGTTCTTC. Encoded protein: CATSVGGEQFF.

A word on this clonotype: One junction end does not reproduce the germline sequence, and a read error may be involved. The DNA of the CDR3 is TGTGCCAGCAGCGAAGAAAGGGGTCAGCCCCAGCATTTT. Protein product: CASSEERGQPQHF. The chain combines TRBV4-2 with TRBJ1-5; maybe TRBD1 (5 bases). This CDR3 is 13 amino acids long. Germline V lookup: CDR1 LGHNA, CDR2 YNFKEQ.

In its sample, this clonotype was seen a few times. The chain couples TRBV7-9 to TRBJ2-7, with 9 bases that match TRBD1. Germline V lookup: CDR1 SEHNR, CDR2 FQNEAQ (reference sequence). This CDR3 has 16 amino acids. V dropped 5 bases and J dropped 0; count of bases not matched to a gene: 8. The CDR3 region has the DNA TGTGCCAGCAGCCCGCGACAGGGGGTTAGCTCCTACGAGCAGTACTTC. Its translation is CASSPRQGVSSYEQYF.

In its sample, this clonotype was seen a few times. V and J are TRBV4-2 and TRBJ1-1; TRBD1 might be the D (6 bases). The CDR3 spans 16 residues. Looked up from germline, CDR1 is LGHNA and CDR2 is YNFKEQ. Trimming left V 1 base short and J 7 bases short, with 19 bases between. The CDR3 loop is CASSQVRSRGGGEAFF. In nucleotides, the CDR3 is TGTGCCAGCAGCCAAGTCCGTAGCAGGGGTGGAGGTGAAGCTTTCTTT.

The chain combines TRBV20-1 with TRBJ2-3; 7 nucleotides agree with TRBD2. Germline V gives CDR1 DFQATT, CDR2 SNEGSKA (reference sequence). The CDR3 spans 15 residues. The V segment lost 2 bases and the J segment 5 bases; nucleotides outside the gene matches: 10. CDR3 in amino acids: CSARLGAGVGDTQYF. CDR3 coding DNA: TGCAGTGCTAGACTAGGGGCGGGAGTTGGAGATACGCAGTATTTT.

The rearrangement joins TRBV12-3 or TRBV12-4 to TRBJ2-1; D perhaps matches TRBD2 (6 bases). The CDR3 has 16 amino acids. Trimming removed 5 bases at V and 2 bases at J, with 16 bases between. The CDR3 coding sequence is TGTGCCAGCAGTCCCTTAGGAGGGGCCACCTACAATGAGCAGTTCTTC. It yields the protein CASSPLGGATYNEQFF.

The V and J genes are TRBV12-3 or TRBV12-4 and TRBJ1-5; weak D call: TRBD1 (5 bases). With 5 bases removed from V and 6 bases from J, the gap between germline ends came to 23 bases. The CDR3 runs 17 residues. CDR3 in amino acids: CASSDPGGALGGQPQHF. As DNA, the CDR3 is TGTGCCAGCAGTGACCCCGGTGGGGCATTGGGAGGTCAGCCCCAGCATTTT.